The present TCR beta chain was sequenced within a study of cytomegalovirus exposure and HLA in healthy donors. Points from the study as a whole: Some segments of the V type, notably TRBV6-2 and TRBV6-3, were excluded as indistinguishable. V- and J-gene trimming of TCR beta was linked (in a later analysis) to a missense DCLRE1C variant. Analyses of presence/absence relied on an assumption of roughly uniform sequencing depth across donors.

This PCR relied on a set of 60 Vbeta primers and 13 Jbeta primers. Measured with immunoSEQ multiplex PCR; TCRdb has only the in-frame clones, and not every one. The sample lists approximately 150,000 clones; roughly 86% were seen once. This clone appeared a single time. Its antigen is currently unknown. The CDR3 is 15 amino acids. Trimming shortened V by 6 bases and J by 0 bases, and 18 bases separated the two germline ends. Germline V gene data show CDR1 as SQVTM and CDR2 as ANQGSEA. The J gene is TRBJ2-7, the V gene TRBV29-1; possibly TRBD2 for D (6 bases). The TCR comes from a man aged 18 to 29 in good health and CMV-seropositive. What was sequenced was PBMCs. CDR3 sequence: CSVGGLGGNSYEQYF. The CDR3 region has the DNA TGCAGCGTCGGCGGGCTGGGCGGGAACTCCTACGAGCAGTACTTC.